Following are 24 T cell receptor beta chains from one sample sequenced in a study of T cells in Graves' hyperthyroidism and ophthalmopathy (dated by TCRdb to the late 2010s). The library was made by multiplex PCR. Instrument on record: Illumina HiSeq 2000. The TCR beta CDR3 regions were amplified from RNA transcripts. The TCR CDR3 was subjected to a first round of RT-PCR using the HTBI primer set and the Qiagen OneStep RT-PCR kit. TCRdb redid the processing of the public reads, applying fastp at Q25 and MiXCR, and retained in-frame beta chains. Under each unique CDR3 protein, matching rows form one entry showing the most common genes and DNA. Counted in this sample were 750,000 to 950,000 distinct CDR3 sequences; 38% of them appeared once. The ten largest clones take up 7% to 10% of the sample. Sequenced: blood. The receptor source for this set is a man aged 18 to 30 with Graves' hyperthyroidism.

This clonotype was seen a few times. V usage is TRBV25-1 and J usage is TRBJ1-1, with D hard to call. Germline CDR1 MGHDK, CDR2 SYGVNS. V dropped 7 bases and J dropped 3 bases, with 12 bases sitting between them. This CDR3 spans 13 amino acids. The CDR3 DNA reads as TGTGCCAGCACCCCCGCGGGATACACTGAAGCTTTCTTT. Residues: CASTPAGYTEAFF.

This chain uses TRBV7-9 with TRBJ1-4, with D perhaps matching TRBD1 (5 bases). Trimming removed 11 bases at V and 2 bases at J, with 12 bases between. The CDR3 spans 13 residues. Germline values: CDR1 SEHNR, CDR2 FQNEAQ (reference sequence). CDR3 in DNA: TGTGCCTGGACCAGGGCTACTAATGAAAAACTGTTTTTT. This gives the protein CAWTRATNEKLFF. Together with reference TRBV7-9 and TRBJ1-4, the CDR3 gives the full variable domain: DTGVSQNPRHKITKRGQNVTFRCDPISEHNRLYWYRQTLGQGPEFLTYFQNEAQLEKSRLLSDRFSAERPKGSFSTLEIQRTEQGDSAMYLCAWTRATNEKLFFGSGTQLSVL.

This clonotype appeared a few times. V and J are TRBV19 and TRBJ1-4, with D perhaps TRBD1 (5 bases). The CDR3 has 14 amino acids. Trimming pared 10 bases from V and 3 bases from J, leaving 15 bases between. Looked up from germline, CDR1 is LNHDA and CDR2 is SQIVND (reference sequence). CDR3 nucleotides: TGTGCCACCTCCGGGGGAAGGGCTAATGAAAAACTGTTTTTT. Translating gives CATSGGRANEKLFF.

This clonotype was seen at least ten times. DNA of the CDR3: TGTGCCAGTAGTATAGGGACTGCATACGAGCAGTACTTC. It is translated as CASSIGTAYEQYF. The chain is built from TRBV19 and TRBJ2-7; D might be TRBD2 (5 bases). CDR3 length: 13 residues. Between the trimmed V and J ends, which lost 1 base and 4 bases, there was a span of 8 bases. Germline CDR1 LNHDA, CDR2 SQIVND (reference sequence).

This clonotype turned up a few times. The chain has TRBV2 and TRBJ2-6, with D unresolved. Trimming pared 3 bases from V and 4 bases from J, leaving 7 bases between. The CDR3 contains 14 residues. Per the germline V gene, CDR1 is SNHLY and CDR2 is FYNNEI. Here the CDR3 reads CASSEGKGANVLTF. As DNA, the CDR3 is TGTGCCAGCAGTGAGGGTAAGGGGGCCAACGTCCTGACTTTC.

The V gene is TRBV20-1, the J gene TRBJ2-7, with a tentative D call TRBD1 (5 bases). V was shortened by 3 bases and J by 0 bases, with 9 bases between the two germline ends. The CDR3 spans 13 residues. Germline V gene lookup returns CDR1 DFQATT and CDR2 SNEGSKA (reference sequence). This CDR3 is CSARGRRSYEQYF. The CDR3 nucleotides read TGCAGTGCTAGGGGGCGCCGCTCCTACGAGCAGTACTTC.

Comments on this clonotype: A single base separates this from a much larger clone, so it may be a read error. V gene TRBV20-1 combines with J gene TRBJ2-6; TRBD1 aligns across 10 bases. With 5 bases clipped from V and 0 bases from J, the junction kept 4 bases outside the gene matches. This CDR3 has 16 amino acids. Germline V lookup: CDR1 DFQATT, CDR2 SNEGSKA (reference sequence). CDR3: CSARTGGNSGANVLTF. CDR3 DNA sequence: TGCAGTGCTCGGACAGGGGGAAACTCTGGGGCCAACGTCCTGACTTTC.

A word on this clonotype: One end of the junction fails to match germline, which may point to a read error. The chain carries TRBV7-2 and TRBJ2-7; perhaps TRBD2 as D (6 bases). The germline V gene has CDR1 SGHTA and CDR2 FQGNSA. CDR3 size: 15 residues. The DNA of the CDR3 is TGCGCCAGCAGCCAGGCCGACGGGAGCTCCTACGAGCAGTACTTC. Its protein product is CASSQADGSSYEQYF.

This clonotype has ten or more counts. This chain links TRBV2 with TRBJ1-2; D call uncertain. Trimming removed 4 bases at V and 1 base at J, with 7 bases between. The CDR3 covers 13 residues. From germline, CDR1 is SNHLY and CDR2 FYNNEI. CDR3: CASSVRLNYGYTF. The CDR3 DNA follows: TGTGCCAGCAGTGTGAGACTTAACTATGGCTACACCTTC.

The rearrangement links TRBV20-1 to TRBJ2-3, with 8 bases matching TRBD1. J gave up 5 bases and V 3 bases, and 7 bases lay outside the gene matches. Germline V gene data show CDR1 as DFQATT and CDR2 as SNEGSKA (reference sequence). This CDR3 is 14 amino acids long. CDR3 residues: CSARGRGRLDTQYF. Here the CDR3 DNA reads TGCAGTGCTAGGGGCAGGGGGCGACTAGATACGCAGTATTTT.

The V and J genes are TRBV10-3 and TRBJ1-5; D is possibly TRBD1 (5 bases). CDR1 and CDR2 from the germline V gene are ENHRY and SYGVKD. The V end was cut by 4 bases, the J end by 4 bases, with 11 bases between. The CDR3 runs 14 residues. The CDR3 coding sequence is TGTGCCATCAGTGCGTGGACAAAGAATCAGCCCCAGCATTTT. Translating it yields CAISAWTKNQPQHF.

This clonotype was seen once. At one boundary the junction diverges from the germline segment, which might be a read error. The chain employs TRBV24-1 and TRBJ2-5, with D possibly matching TRBD2 (6 bases). CDR1 and CDR2 from the germline V gene are KGHDR and SFDVKD. The CDR3 is 15 amino acids. For the CDR3, the DNA is TGTACCACCAGTGACACCAACGGAGGGATGGAGACCCAGTACTTC. Protein: CTTSDTNGGMETQYF.

This clonotype was picked up many times. V gene TRBV20-1 combines with J gene TRBJ1-2; no firm D call. The CDR3 contains 10 residues. The ends were cut back, 3 bases at V and 5 bases at J, with 4 bases in the middle. Germline CDR1 and CDR2: DFQATT and SNEGSKA (reference sequence). CDR3 residues: CSASQYGYTF. The CDR3 DNA is TGCAGTGCTAGCCAGTATGGCTACACCTTC.

This clonotype was seen at least ten times. The genes are TRBV25-1 and TRBJ2-7, with a possible D match to TRBD1 (6 bases). CDR1 is MGHDK, CDR2 SYGVNS, per germline. Trimming shortened V by 5 bases and J by 5 bases, and 19 bases separated the two germline ends. This CDR3 contains 15 residues. CDR3 residues: CASSYGPGVADEQYF. In DNA form, the CDR3 reads TGTGCCAGCAGTTACGGGCCAGGGGTGGCCGACGAGCAGTACTTC.

Many counts were recorded for this clonotype. The chain couples TRBV20-1 to TRBJ1-5, with no clear D. Germline V lookup: CDR1 DFQATT, CDR2 SNEGSKA (reference sequence). V dropped 3 bases and J dropped 4 bases, with 13 bases sitting between them. The CDR3 covers 14 residues. CDR3 DNA sequence: TGCAGTGCTAGCGGGCAAGGGCCAAATCAGCCCCAGCATTTT. It translates to CSASGQGPNQPQHF.

The CDR3 here is CASSYRVGEQYF. The DNA for the CDR3 is TGTGCCAGCAGTTACAGGGTGGGCGAGCAGTACTTC. The V and J genes are TRBV6-5 and TRBJ2-7, with no clear D. V lost 2 bases to trimming and J lost 6 bases, with 8 bases between them. From germline, CDR1 is MNHEY and CDR2 SVGAGI. This CDR3 contains 12 residues.

The gene calls are TRBV7-9 and TRBJ2-5; D call uncertain. Germline CDR1 reads SEHNR; CDR2 reads FQNEAQ (reference sequence). This CDR3 has 12 residues. Trimming left V 4 bases short and J 4 bases short, with 7 bases between. The CDR3 DNA reads as TGTGCCAGCAGCTCTCTAACAGAGACCCAGTACTTC. Amino acid sequence: CASSSLTETQYF. The whole variable domain, remainder taken from reference TRBV7-9 and TRBJ2-5, is DTGVSQNPRHKITKRGQNVTFRCDPISEHNRLYWYRQTLGQGPEFLTYFQNEAQLEKSRLLSDRFSAERPKGSFSTLEIQRTEQGDSAMYLCASSSLTETQYFGPGTRLLVL.

This clonotype has more than one count but fewer than ten. This sequence joins TRBV15 and TRBJ2-6; D gene unclear. This CDR3 is 14 amino acids long. CDR1 LNHNV and CDR2 YYDKDF come from the germline V gene (reference sequence). V lost 6 bases to trimming and J lost 0 bases, with 6 bases between them. The CDR3 nucleotides are TGTGCCACCAGGGGGATCTCTGGGGCCAACGTCCTGACTTTC. Translating gives CATRGISGANVLTF.

This clonotype was recorded once. The J gene is TRBJ2-7, the V gene TRBV7-6, with 8 nucleotides matching TRBD1. V was pared by 1 base and J by 12 bases, with 5 bases of the junction left unmatched. CDR1 SGHVS and CDR2 FNYEAQ come from the germline V gene. The CDR3 consists of 12 residues. CDR3 protein: CASSLDGTGPYF. CDR3 coding DNA: TGTGCCAGCAGCTTAGACGGGACAGGCCCGTACTTC. Based on the CDR3 plus reference TRBV7-6 and TRBJ2-7, the full variable domain is GAGVSQSPRYKVTKRGQDVALRCDPISGHVSLYWYRQALGQGPEFLTYFNYEAQQDKSGLPNDRFSAERPEGSISTLTIQRTEQRDSAMYRCASSLDGTGPYFGPGTRLTVT.

This clonotype was counted at least ten times. The chain couples TRBV20-1 to TRBJ1-2; tentatively, D is TRBD1 (6 bases). Trimming removed 1 base at V and 8 bases at J, with 17 bases between. The CDR3 runs to 14 residues. The germline V gene encodes CDR1 DFQATT and CDR2 SNEGSKA (reference sequence). CDR3: CSARGTQGTGGYTF. The CDR3 bases are TGCAGTGCTAGAGGCACCCAGGGGACTGGCGGCTACACCTTC.

V gene TRBV5-5 combines with J gene TRBJ2-6, with D uncertain. The germline V gene has CDR1 SGHKS and CDR2 YYEKEE (reference sequence). V shed 0 bases and J shed 0 bases, with 4 bases lying between them. The CDR3 has 15 residues. The CDR3 region has the DNA TGTGCCAGCAGCTTGGAGATCTCTGGGGCCAACGTCCTGACTTTC. Its protein is CASSLEISGANVLTF.

This chain uses TRBV12-3 or TRBV12-4 with TRBJ1-3; D gene ambiguous. The CDR3 covers 14 residues. The germline V and J ends were trimmed by 7 bases and 0 bases, with 10 bases remaining between them. The CDR3 DNA is TGTGCCAGCACCCTGGGCGGCTCTGGAAACACCATATATTTT. Translation gives CASTLGGSGNTIYF.

At least ten counts were recorded for this clonotype. The rearrangement uses TRBV20-1 and TRBJ2-5; TRBD1 matches 7 bases. CDR1 DFQATT and CDR2 SNEGSKA come from the germline V gene (reference sequence). This CDR3 contains 12 residues. With 6 bases clipped from V and 9 bases from J, the junction kept 10 bases outside the gene matches. The CDR3, as DNA: TGCAGTGCAGGGACAGCTGGCACGGCCCAGTACTTC. Translating it yields CSAGTAGTAQYF.

The V call is TRBV9, the J call TRBJ2-7, with 12 bases lining up with TRBD1. The germline V gene encodes CDR1 SGDLS and CDR2 YYNGEE. Germline trimming cut 0 bases from V and 7 bases from J; bases unmatched to any gene: 8. The CDR3 totals 16 residues. In DNA form, the CDR3 reads TGTGCCAGCAGCGTAGAGGGGACAGGGGGCGTGGGGGAGCAGTACTTC. Amino acid sequence: CASSVEGTGGVGEQYF.